This T cell receptor (beta chain) was sequenced in a study of blood T cell repertoires in COVID-19. Study at large: COVID-19 samples, acute and convalescent, were from the United States, Italy and Spain. PBMCs, B-cell-depleted T cells, or T cells were the source of the cDNA or gDNA that made up the material.

In the original workflow: How many nucleated cells were present was estimated from reference gene primer amplification. Profiling relied on immunoSEQ multiplex PCR, and the TCRdb table lists in-frame clones only, not all of them. V, J and clone size were drawn from that table, and D and trimming were deduced from the DNA. Of about 370,000 clones in the sample, around 92% were seen once. The Seattle patients, enrolled during active infection, were followed longitudinally. The CDR3 sequence is 15 residues long. In germline, CDR1 is MNHEY, CDR2 SVGAGI. Between the trimmed V and J ends, which lost 0 bases and 6 bases, there was a span of 12 bases.

The specimen was peripheral blood. This TCR derives from a woman in her 30s with COVID-19, enrolled during active disease. The chain has TRBV6-5 and TRBJ1-5; possible D gene TRBD1, 6 bases. CDR3 protein: CASSYSGGAAQPQHF. CDR3 in DNA: TGTGCCAGCAGTTACTCTGGGGGGGCAGCTCAGCCCCAGCATTTT.